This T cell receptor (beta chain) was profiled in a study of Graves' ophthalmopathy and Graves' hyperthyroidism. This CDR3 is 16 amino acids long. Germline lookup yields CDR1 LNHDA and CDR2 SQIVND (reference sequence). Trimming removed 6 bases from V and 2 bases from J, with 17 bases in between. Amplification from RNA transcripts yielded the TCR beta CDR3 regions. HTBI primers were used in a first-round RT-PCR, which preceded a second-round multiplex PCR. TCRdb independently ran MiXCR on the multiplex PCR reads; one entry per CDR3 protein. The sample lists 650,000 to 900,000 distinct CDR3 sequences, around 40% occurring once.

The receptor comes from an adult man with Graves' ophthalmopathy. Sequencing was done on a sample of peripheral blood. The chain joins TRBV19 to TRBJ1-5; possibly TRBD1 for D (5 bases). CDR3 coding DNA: TGTGCCAGTAGCGCCAACCAGGGTCTGGGCAATCAGCCCCAGCATTTT. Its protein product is CASSANQGLGNQPQHF.